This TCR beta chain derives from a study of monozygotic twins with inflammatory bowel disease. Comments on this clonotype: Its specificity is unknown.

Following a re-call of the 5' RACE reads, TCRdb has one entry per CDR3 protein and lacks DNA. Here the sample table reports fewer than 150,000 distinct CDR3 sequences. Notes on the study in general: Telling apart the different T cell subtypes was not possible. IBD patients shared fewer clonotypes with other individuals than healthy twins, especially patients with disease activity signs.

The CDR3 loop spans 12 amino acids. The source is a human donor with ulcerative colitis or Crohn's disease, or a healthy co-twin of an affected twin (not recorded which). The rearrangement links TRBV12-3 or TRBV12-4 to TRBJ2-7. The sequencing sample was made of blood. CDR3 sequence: CASSFIFSEQYF.